Following are 27 T cell receptor beta chains from one sample sequenced in a study of blood T cell repertoires in COVID-19. Sequencing used immunoSEQ multiplex PCR; TCRdb keeps in-frame clones, though not all of them. The table lists approximately 180,000 clones, roughly 87% of them singletons. The sample comprised peripheral blood. The receptor source for this set is a woman in her 50s with acute or convalescent COVID-19.

CDR3 protein: CASSPNTGYEQYF. CDR3 coding DNA: TGTGCCAGCAGTCCGAATACAGGGTACGAGCAGTACTTC. The chain uses TRBV27 and TRBJ2-7, with D possibly matching TRBD1 (6 bases). Germline V gives CDR1 MNHEY, CDR2 SMNVEV (reference sequence). V was shortened by 5 bases and J by 4 bases, with 12 bases between the two germline ends. This CDR3 is 13 amino acids long.

The chain has TRBV18 and TRBJ2-2; 8 bases are a match to TRBD1. Germline V gives CDR1 KGHSH, CDR2 LQKENI. V shed 2 bases, J shed 1 base, and the junction held 6 bases outside the gene matches. CDR3 length equals 17 residues. In DNA, the CDR3 is TGTGCCAGCTCACCATCCCACGGGACAGGGAACACCGGGGAGCTGTTTTTT. Translation: CASSPSHGTGNTGELFF. Drawing the rest from reference TRBV18 and TRBJ2-2, the complete variable domain is NAGVMQNPRHLVRRRGQEARLRCSPMKGHSHVYWYRQLPEEGLKFMVYLQKENIIDESGMPKERFSAEFPKEGPSILRIQQVVRGDSAAYFCASSPSHGTGNTGELFFGEGSRLTVL.

The rearrangement uses TRBV10-2 and TRBJ1-1; 7 positions match TRBD1. V lost 8 bases to trimming and J lost 3 bases; unmatched junction nucleotides: 9. The CDR3 loop spans 14 amino acids. CDR1 and CDR2 from the germline V gene are WSHSY and SAAADI. The CDR3 nucleotides read TGCGCCAGCTCTGTGTCTACAGGGGACACTGAAGCTTTCTTT. Protein sequence: CASSVSTGDTEAFF.

This clone has more than one count but fewer than ten. The CDR3 loop is CASSGRSGRITDTQYF. The DNA of the CDR3 is TGTGCCAGCAGCGGACGTAGCGGGAGGATCACAGATACGCAGTATTTT. V gene TRBV9 combines with J gene TRBJ2-3; the match to TRBD2 covers 10 bases. The ends lost 3 bases at V and 2 bases at J; junction bases unmatched: 6. Germline CDR1 is SGDLS and CDR2 is YYNGEE. The CDR3 length is 16 residues.

V and J are TRBV7-2 and TRBJ1-6; TRBD1 matches 8 bases. Germline trimming cut 8 bases from V and 4 bases from J; bases unmatched to any gene: 4. The CDR3 has 14 residues. Germline V gene lookup returns CDR1 SGHTA and CDR2 FQGNSA. The CDR3 loop reads CASGRDRYNSPLHF. CDR3 bases: TGTGCCAGCGGTAGGGACAGGTATAATTCACCCCTCCACTTT.

As for this clone: Distinct nucleotide sequences in the sample also encode this CDR3. V gene TRBV4-1 combines with J gene TRBJ1-2, with 10 positions matching TRBD1. Losses at the gene ends were 4 bases for V and 5 bases for J; bases not matched to a gene: 4. CDR1 MGHRA and CDR2 YSYEKL come from the germline V gene. The CDR3 is 14 amino acids. This chain's CDR3 is CASSRDRGEYGYTF. The DNA of the CDR3 is TGCGCCAGCAGCCGGGACAGGGGAGAGTATGGCTACACCTTC.

This clone has a handful of counts. CDR3: CASSYSSVGQGYEQYF. The CDR3, as DNA: TGTGCCAGCAGTTACTCGTCAGTTGGACAGGGGTACGAGCAGTACTTC. The gene calls are TRBV6-6 and TRBJ2-7; TRBD1 aligns across 9 bases. The CDR3 loop spans 16 amino acids. V dropped 0 bases and J dropped 4; count of bases not matched to a gene: 7. Looked up from germline, CDR1 is MNHNY and CDR2 is SVGAGI (reference sequence).

The CDR3 bases are TGTGCCAGTACCGCCGGGACAGGGAGTCGCACTGAAGCTTTCTTT. Protein sequence: CASTAGTGSRTEAFF. The genes are TRBV19 and TRBJ1-1; TRBD1 agrees at 9 bases. CDR1 LNHDA and CDR2 SQIVND come from the germline V gene (reference sequence). Trimming took 7 bases from V and 4 from J; bases not matched to a gene: 10. The CDR3 runs to 15 residues.

This clone came up once. The gene calls are TRBV12-3 or TRBV12-4 and TRBJ1-1, with D possibly matching TRBD1 (5 bases). This CDR3 region has 13 residues. V shed 3 bases and J shed 6 bases, with 11 bases lying between them. CDR3 bases: TGTGCCAGCAGTTTCCCTGACAGATCTGAAGCTTTCTTT. Its protein product is CASSFPDRSEAFF.

V gene TRBV11-3 combines with J gene TRBJ1-2; possible D gene TRBD1, 5 bases. CDR3 size: 14 residues. Trimming left V 5 bases short and J 8 bases short, with 18 bases between. The germline gives CDR1 SGHNT, CDR2 YENEEA. The CDR3 region is CASSPRDYLLGYTF. DNA of the CDR3: TGTGCCAGCAGCCCTCGGGACTACTTATTGGGCTACACCTTC.

CDR3 nucleotides: TGTGCCATCAGTGGCGGTGTGGGAGCGAACACTGAAGCTTTCTTT. Protein product: CAISGGVGANTEAFF. V is TRBV10-3 and J is TRBJ1-1, with D unclear. The CDR3 totals 15 residues. In germline, CDR1 is ENHRY, CDR2 SYGVKD. V was cut by 4 bases and J by 1 base, with 13 bases left in between.

This chain connects TRBV29-1 to TRBJ1-2, with a possible D match to TRBD1 (6 bases). Germline V lookup: CDR1 SQVTM, CDR2 ANQGSEA. The CDR3 totals 12 residues. The V gene lost 6 bases and the J gene lost 3 bases, with 11 bases spanning the gap. As DNA, the CDR3 is TGCAGCGTCGAACAGGGTGACTATGGCTACACCTTC. The encoded protein is CSVEQGDYGYTF.

The rearrangement joins TRBV18 to TRBJ2-1; a weak D match, TRBD1 (5 bases). CDR3 length: 15 amino acids. The V end lost 3 bases, the J end lost 9 bases, and 18 bases lay between the germline ends. Germline assignment: CDR1 KGHSH and CDR2 LQKENI. This chain's CDR3 is CASSPLRDGRSEQFF. The CDR3 DNA sequence: TGTGCCAGCTCACCCCTCAGGGATGGCCGCAGTGAGCAGTTCTTC.

The V gene is TRBV7-8, the J gene TRBJ1-2, with 7 bases aligning to TRBD1. The CDR3 has 11 amino acids. Germline V gene sequence: CDR1 SGHVS, CDR2 FQNEAQ. CDR3 coding DNA: TGTGCAATTAAGGGGGCAAGTGGCTACACCTTC. This encodes CAIKGASGYTF.

CDR3 sequence (DNA): TGTGCCAGTAGTATAGGGGCGGGATACTTCAATGAGCAGTTCTTC. Its translation is CASSIGAGYFNEQFF. This chain joins TRBV19 and TRBJ2-1; TRBD2 is a possible D gene (6 bases). V lost 1 base, J lost 6 bases, and 13 bases lay in between. Germline CDR1 LNHDA, CDR2 SQIVND (reference sequence). CDR3 length equals 15 residues. Supplemented by reference TRBV19 and TRBJ2-1, the full variable domain reads DGGITQSPKYLFRKEGQNVTLSCEQNLNHDAMYWYRQDPGQGLRLIYYSQIVNDFQKGDIAEGYSVSREKKESFPLTVTSAQKNPTAFYLCASSIGAGYFNEQFFGPGTRLTVL.

The rearrangement uses TRBV15 and TRBJ1-4; 7 bases match TRBD1. The CDR3 totals 16 residues. Germline V gene lookup returns CDR1 LNHNV and CDR2 YYDKDF (reference sequence). V lost 4 bases and J lost 6; bases outside the gene matches: 11. The CDR3 sequence is CATSTGQVLPHEKLFF. The DNA of the CDR3 is TGTGCCACCAGCACCGGACAGGTCCTGCCCCATGAAAAACTGTTTTTT.

This chain connects TRBV4-2 to TRBJ1-2, with D possibly being TRBD1 (5 bases). Germline V gene sequence: CDR1 LGHNA, CDR2 YNFKEQ. V gave up 3 bases and J gave up 2 bases, with 10 bases separating them. There are 14 residues in the CDR3. CDR3 residues: CASSHDSANYGYTF. The CDR3 nucleotides are TGTGCCAGCAGCCATGACAGCGCAAACTATGGCTACACCTTC.

The CDR3 region has the DNA TGCAGCGTTGAAGTTTCAGGGTCAGAAGAGACCCAGTACTTC. It yields the protein CSVEVSGSEETQYF. This chain uses TRBV29-1 with TRBJ2-5; D might be TRBD1 (5 bases). The V gene lost 1 base and the J gene lost 3 bases, with 12 bases spanning the gap. The CDR3 consists of 14 residues. Germline lookup yields CDR1 SQVTM and CDR2 ANQGSEA. The variable domain in full, with the rest retrieved from reference TRBV29-1 and TRBJ2-5, is SAVISQKPSRDICQRGTSLTIQCQVDSQVTMMFWYRQQPGQSLTLIATANQGSEATYESGFVIDKFPISRPNLTFSTLTVSNMSPEDSSIYLCSVEVSGSEETQYFGPGTRLLVL.

The chain has TRBV27 and TRBJ2-1; 12 positions match TRBD2. Germline lookup yields CDR1 MNHEY and CDR2 SMNVEV (reference sequence). V was clipped by 2 bases and J by 8 bases; unmatched bases: 4. This CDR3 region has 15 residues. In nucleotides, the CDR3 is TGTGCCAGCAGTTTAACTAGCGGGAGGTTGGATGAGCAGTTCTTC. As protein: CASSLTSGRLDEQFF.

The genes are TRBV11-2 and TRBJ2-1, with D possibly TRBD2 on 6 matching bases. The CDR3 consists of 15 residues. Trimming removed 0 bases from V and 7 bases from J, with 13 bases in between. Germline values: CDR1 SGHAT, CDR2 FQNNGV. DNA of the CDR3: TGTGCCAGCAGCTTAGAAGGGACTTCGGGTAATGAGCAGTTCTTC. As protein: CASSLEGTSGNEQFF.

This clone occurred once. The J gene is TRBJ2-5, the V gene TRBV7-9, with 7 nucleotides matching TRBD1. The junction had 6 bases not matched to a gene; V was cut back by 4 bases and J by 4 bases. The CDR3 totals 14 residues. Germline assignment: CDR1 SEHNR and CDR2 FQNEAQ (reference sequence). The CDR3 here is CASSSRTGAETQYF. CDR3 in DNA: TGTGCCAGCAGCTCCCGTACAGGGGCAGAGACCCAGTACTTC.

This rearrangement joins TRBV27 to TRBJ1-5; 7 bases match TRBD1. This CDR3 has 15 amino acids. From germline, CDR1 is MNHEY and CDR2 SMNVEV (reference sequence). Trimming cost V 5 bases and J 4 bases; bases outside gene matches: 8. The CDR3 spells CASSRQGRGNQPQHF. CDR3 sequence (DNA): TGTGCCAGCAGTCGACAGGGACGTGGGAATCAGCCCCAGCATTTT.

The CDR3 region is CASSELWNTEAFF. The CDR3, as DNA: TGTGCCAGCAGTGAACTTTGGAACACTGAAGCTTTCTTT. The V call is TRBV2, the J call TRBJ1-1, with unresolved D. CDR3 length: 13 amino acids. Trimming pared 2 bases from V and 1 base from J, leaving 5 bases between. In germline, CDR1 is SNHLY, CDR2 FYNNEI.

The V gene is TRBV30, the J gene TRBJ2-5, with 7 bases that match TRBD2. Per the germline V gene, CDR1 is GTSNPN and CDR2 is SVGIG (reference sequence). V shed 7 bases, J shed 0 bases, and the junction held 5 bases outside the gene matches. The CDR3 spans 13 residues. The CDR3 here is CAFQRENQETQYF. Here the CDR3 DNA reads TGTGCCTTCCAGCGGGAAAACCAAGAGACCCAGTACTTC.

The sample holds one count of this clone. This sequence joins TRBV19 and TRBJ1-4, with a possible D match to TRBD1 (6 bases). The germline V gene encodes CDR1 LNHDA and CDR2 SQIVND (reference sequence). Trimming took off 5 bases at V and 7 bases at J, with 20 bases between the two ends. The CDR3 is 16 residues long. Written as DNA, the CDR3 is TGTGCCAGTAGTGCGCTACGCACAGGGTGGTTTGAAAAACTGTTTTTT. This codes for CASSALRTGWFEKLFF.

The rearrangement uses TRBV12-3 or TRBV12-4 and TRBJ2-7, with D perhaps TRBD2 (5 bases). The CDR3 runs to 13 residues. The V and J ends lost 7 bases and 6 bases respectively, with 16 bases between them. The CDR3 here is CASIPTGVGEQYF. DNA for the CDR3: TGTGCCAGCATCCCGACCGGGGTGGGCGAGCAGTACTTC.

V is TRBV13 and J is TRBJ1-6; D unclear. CDR3 size: 12 residues. V lost 6 bases to trimming and J lost 14 bases, with 14 bases between them. Germline V gene data show CDR1 as PRHDT and CDR2 as FYEKMQ (reference sequence). CDR3 sequence reads: CASSWASGALHF. The CDR3 DNA reads TGTGCCAGCAGTTGGGCGTCCGGGGCCCTCCACTTT.